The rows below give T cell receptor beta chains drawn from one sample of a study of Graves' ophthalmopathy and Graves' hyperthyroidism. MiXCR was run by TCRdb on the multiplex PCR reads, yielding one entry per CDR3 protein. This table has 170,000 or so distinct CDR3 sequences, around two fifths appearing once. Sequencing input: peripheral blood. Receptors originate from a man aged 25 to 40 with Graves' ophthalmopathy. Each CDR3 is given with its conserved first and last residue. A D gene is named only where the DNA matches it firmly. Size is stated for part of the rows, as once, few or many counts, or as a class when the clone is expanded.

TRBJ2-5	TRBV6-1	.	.	CASTERERQETQYF	TGTGCCAGCACCGAACGAGAGAGACAAGAGACCCAGTACTTC
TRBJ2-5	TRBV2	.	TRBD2	CASSLLAGEGETQYF	TGTGCCAGCAGCCTCCTAGCGGGAGAAGGAGAGACCCAGTACTTC
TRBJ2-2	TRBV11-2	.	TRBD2	CASSTRLAETGELFF	TGTGCCAGCAGCACCCGACTAGCGGAAACCGGGGAGCTGTTTTTT
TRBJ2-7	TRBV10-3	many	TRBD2	CATQSAGDEQYF	TGTGCCACCCAATCCGCGGGGGACGAGCAGTACTTC
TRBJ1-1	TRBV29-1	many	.	CSVERNTEAFF	TGCAGCGTTGAAAGGAACACTGAAGCTTTCTTT
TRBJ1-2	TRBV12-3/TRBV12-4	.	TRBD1	CASSFLQGSPRGYTF	TGTGCCAGCAGTTTTTTACAGGGGTCCCCCCGAGGCTACACCTTC
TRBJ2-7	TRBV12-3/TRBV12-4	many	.	CASSHGYEQYF	TGTGCCAGCAGTCACGGATATGAGCAGTACTTC
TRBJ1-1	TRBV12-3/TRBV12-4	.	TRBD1	CASSLQGGGNTEAFF	TGTGCCAGCAGTTTACAGGGGGGCGGGAACACTGAAGCTTTCTTT
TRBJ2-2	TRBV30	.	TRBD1	CAWSDQGASTGELFF	TGTGCCTGGAGTGACCAGGGGGCGAGCACCGGGGAGCTGTTTTTT
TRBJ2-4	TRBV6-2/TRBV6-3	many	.	CASTPSGSAKNIQYF	TGTGCCAGCACCCCTTCAGGGAGCGCCAAAAACATTCAGTACTTC
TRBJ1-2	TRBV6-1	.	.	CASSDWPYGYTF	TGTGCCAGCAGTGATTGGCCCTATGGCTACACCTTC
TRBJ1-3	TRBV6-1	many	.	CASSRTTVSGNTIYF	TGTGCCAGCAGCCGAACGACAGTCTCTGGAAACACCATATATTTT
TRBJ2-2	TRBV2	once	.	CASSPQGVGRTGELFF	TGTGCCAGCAGCCCCCAGGGCGTGGGGCGCACCGGGGAGCTGTTTTTT